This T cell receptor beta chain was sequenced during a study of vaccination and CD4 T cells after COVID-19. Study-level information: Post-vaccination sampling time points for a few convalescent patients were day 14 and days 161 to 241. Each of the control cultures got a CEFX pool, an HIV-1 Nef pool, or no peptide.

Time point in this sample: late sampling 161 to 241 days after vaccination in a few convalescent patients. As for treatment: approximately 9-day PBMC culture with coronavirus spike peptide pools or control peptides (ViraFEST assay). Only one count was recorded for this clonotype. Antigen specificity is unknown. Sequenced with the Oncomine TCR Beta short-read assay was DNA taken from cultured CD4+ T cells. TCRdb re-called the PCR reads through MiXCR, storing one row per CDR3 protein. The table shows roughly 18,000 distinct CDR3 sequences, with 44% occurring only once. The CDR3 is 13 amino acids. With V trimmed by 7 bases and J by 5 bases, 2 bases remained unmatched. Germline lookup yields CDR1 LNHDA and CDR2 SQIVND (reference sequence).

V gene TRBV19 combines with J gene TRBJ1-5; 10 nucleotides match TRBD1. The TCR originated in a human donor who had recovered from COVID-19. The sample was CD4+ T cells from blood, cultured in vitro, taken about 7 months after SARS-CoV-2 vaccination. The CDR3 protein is CASKGTGDQPQHF. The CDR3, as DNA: TGTGCCAGTAAAGGGACAGGGGATCAGCCCCAGCATTTT.